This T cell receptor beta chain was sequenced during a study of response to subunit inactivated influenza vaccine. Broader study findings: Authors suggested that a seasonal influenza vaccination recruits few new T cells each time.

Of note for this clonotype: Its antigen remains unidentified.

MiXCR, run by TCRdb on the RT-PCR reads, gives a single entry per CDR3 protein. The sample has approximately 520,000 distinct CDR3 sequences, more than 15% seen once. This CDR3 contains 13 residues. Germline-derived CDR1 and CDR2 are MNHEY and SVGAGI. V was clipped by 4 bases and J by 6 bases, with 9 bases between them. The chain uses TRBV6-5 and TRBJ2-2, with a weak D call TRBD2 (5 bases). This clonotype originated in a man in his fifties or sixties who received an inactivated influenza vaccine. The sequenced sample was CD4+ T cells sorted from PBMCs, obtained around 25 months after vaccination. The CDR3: CASSWLASGELFF. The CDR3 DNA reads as TGTGCCAGCAGTTGGCTAGCCTCCGGGGAGCTGTTTTTT.